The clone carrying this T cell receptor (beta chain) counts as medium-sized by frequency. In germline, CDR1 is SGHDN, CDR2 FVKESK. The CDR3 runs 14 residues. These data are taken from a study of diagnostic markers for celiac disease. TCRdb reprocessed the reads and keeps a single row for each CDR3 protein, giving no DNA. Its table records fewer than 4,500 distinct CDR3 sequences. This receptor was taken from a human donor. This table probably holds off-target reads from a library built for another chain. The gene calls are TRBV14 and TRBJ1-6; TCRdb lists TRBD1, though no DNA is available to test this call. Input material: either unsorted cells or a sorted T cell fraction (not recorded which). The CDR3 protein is CASSSTGLVSPLHF. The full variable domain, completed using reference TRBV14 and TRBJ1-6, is EAGVTQFPSHSVIEKGQTVTLRCDPISGHDNLYWYRRVMGKEIKFLLHFVKESKQDESGMPNNRFLAERTGGTYSTLKVQPAELEDSGVYFCASSSTGLVSPLHFGNGTRLTVT.